The 19 T cell receptor beta chains below come from one sample, sequenced in a study of radiation and T cells in renal cell carcinoma. Regarding time point: blood 4 weeks post-SBRT, at nephrectomy. Treatment here: 15 Gy SBRT to primary tumor, nephrectomy 4 weeks later. The table came from immunoSEQ multiplex PCR; TCRdb's copy has only in-frame clones and leaves some out. The table records around 180,000 clones, less than 90% of them present only once. The source was blood, collected from a patient whose treatment included radiotherapy and nephrectomy. These receptors were collected from a woman aged 50 to 60 with renal cell carcinoma.

The sample holds one count of this clone. The chain carries TRBV5-5 and TRBJ2-7; the match to TRBD2 covers 7 bases. With V trimmed by 0 bases and J by 10 bases, 7 bases remained unmatched. CDR1 is SGHKS, CDR2 YYEKEE, per germline (reference sequence). The CDR3 has 13 residues. The CDR3 loop reads CASSLEVGRVQYF. CDR3 nucleotide sequence: TGTGCCAGCAGCTTGGAGGTTGGGAGGGTACAGTACTTC.

This chain links TRBV7-2 with TRBJ1-5; no firm D call. The CDR3 extends over 14 amino acids. CDR1 is SGHTA and CDR2 is FQGNSA in the germline V gene. Trimming left V 1 base short and J 4 bases short, with 8 bases between. In DNA, the CDR3 is TGTGCCAGCAGCTTAGAAGAGGGAAATCAGCCCCAGCATTTT. Protein: CASSLEEGNQPQHF.

This sequence joins TRBV19 and TRBJ1-6, with D possibly TRBD1 on 5 matching bases. Germline values: CDR1 LNHDA, CDR2 SQIVND (reference sequence). This CDR3 has 15 residues. The V and J ends lost 9 bases and 5 bases respectively, with 17 bases between them. CDR3 protein: CASRLGAQDNSPLHF. The CDR3 DNA is TGTGCCAGCCGACTAGGGGCCCAGGATAATTCACCCCTCCACTTT.

The J gene is TRBJ1-1, the V gene TRBV4-2; a possible D gene is TRBD1 (5 bases). Trimming pared 1 base from V and 3 bases from J, leaving 6 bases between. This CDR3 has 13 amino acids. Germline-derived CDR1 and CDR2 are LGHNA and YNFKEQ. The CDR3 nucleotides are TGTGCCAGCAGCCAAGGCAGGGACACTGAAGCTTTCTTT. Its protein product is CASSQGRDTEAFF.

The chain couples TRBV10-3 to TRBJ2-3; tentative D call: TRBD2 (6 bases). Between the trimmed V and J ends, which lost 8 bases and 0 bases, there was a span of 12 bases. Germline V lookup: CDR1 ENHRY, CDR2 SYGVKD. CDR3 length equals 14 residues. CDR3 loop: CAIRERGSTDTQYF. The CDR3 region has the DNA TGTGCCATCCGGGAACGGGGGAGCACAGATACGCAGTATTTT.

The rearrangement joins TRBV2 to TRBJ1-5; weak D call: TRBD1 (5 bases). The V gene's germline CDR1 is SNHLY and CDR2 FYNNEI. With 1 base removed from V and 7 bases from J, the gap between germline ends came to 14 bases. The CDR3 is 15 residues long. The CDR3 here is CASSEVGTGFQPQHF. For the CDR3, the DNA is TGTGCCAGCAGTGAAGTTGGAACAGGTTTCCAGCCCCAGCATTTT.

The J gene is TRBJ2-6, the V gene TRBV18; D gene ambiguous. V was trimmed by 2 bases and J by 1 base, leaving 6 bases between them. Per germline, CDR1 KGHSH and CDR2 LQKENI. CDR3 length equals 15 residues. CDR3 in DNA: TGTGCCAGCTCACCAACTCGTTCTGGGGCCAACGTCCTGACTTTC. Amino acid sequence: CASSPTRSGANVLTF.

The V gene is TRBV28, the J gene TRBJ1-4; TRBD1 matches 7 bases. The CDR3 spans 15 residues. The junction had 8 bases not matched to a gene; V was cut back by 6 bases and J by 4 bases. Germline loops: CDR1 MDHEN, CDR2 SYDVKM. The CDR3 spells CASSDIQGSNEKLFF. CDR3 nucleotide sequence: TGTGCCAGCAGCGACATACAGGGGAGTAATGAAAAACTGTTTTTT.

The rearrangement links TRBV6-6 to TRBJ1-2, with D hard to call. The CDR3 sequence is 15 residues long. Germline V gene data show CDR1 as MNHNY and CDR2 as SVGAGI (reference sequence). The V and J ends lost 7 bases and 2 bases respectively, with 17 bases between them. In DNA, the CDR3 is TGTGCCAGCACCAAGGGTTCGGAGATGAACTATGGCTACACCTTC. Its translation is CASTKGSEMNYGYTF.

The J gene is TRBJ1-3, the V gene TRBV7-2; D is ambiguous. The length of the CDR3 is 14 residues. V shed 0 bases and J shed 6 bases, with 9 bases lying between them. Germline CDR1 is SGHTA and CDR2 is FQGNSA. The CDR3 region is CASSLAGLENTIYF. CDR3 DNA sequence: TGTGCCAGCAGCTTAGCAGGGTTGGAAAACACCATATATTTT.

This clone was found a few times. The chain carries TRBV6-1 and TRBJ2-3; weak D call: TRBD1 (5 bases). Per germline, CDR1 MNHNS and CDR2 SASEGT. Trimming took off 1 base at V and 8 bases at J, with 13 bases between the two ends. The CDR3 loop spans 14 amino acids. Here the CDR3 reads CASSEEVQGGTQYF. The CDR3, as DNA: TGTGCCAGCAGTGAAGAGGTTCAGGGCGGTACGCAGTATTTT.

This clone has only one observation. This chain uses TRBV7-9 with TRBJ2-3; TRBD2 matches 10 bases. CDR1 is SEHNR, CDR2 FQNEAQ, per germline (reference sequence). J was trimmed by 1 base and V by 5 bases; bases with no gene match: 12. The CDR3 has 18 amino acids. The CDR3 spells CASSLGYLAGAGTDTQYF. The CDR3 DNA reads as TGTGCCAGCAGCCTCGGATACCTAGCGGGGGCGGGCACAGATACGCAGTATTTT.

J is TRBJ1-3 and V is TRBV19, with D maybe TRBD1 (5 bases). The V and J ends lost 3 bases and 2 bases respectively, with 11 bases between them. The CDR3 has 15 residues. From germline, CDR1 is LNHDA and CDR2 SQIVND (reference sequence). The CDR3 region is CASSIGGVTGNTIYF. The CDR3 DNA reads as TGTGCCAGTAGTATTGGAGGGGTTACTGGAAACACCATATATTTT. Supplemented by reference TRBV19 and TRBJ1-3, the full variable domain reads DGGITQSPKYLFRKEGQNVTLSCEQNLNHDAMYWYRQDPGQGLRLIYYSQIVNDFQKGDIAEGYSVSREKKESFPLTVTSAQKNPTAFYLCASSIGGVTGNTIYFGEGSWLTVV.

This clone was counted a few times. For the CDR3, the DNA is TGCGCCAGCAGCTTGGGGGGACAGGCCACAACTAATGAAAAACTGTTTTTT. Translation: CASSLGGQATTNEKLFF. The chain has TRBV5-1 and TRBJ1-4, with 8 bases fitting TRBD1. V lost 0 bases, J lost 0 bases, and 4 bases stayed unmatched. CDR3 length: 17 amino acids. Looked up from germline, CDR1 is SGHRS and CDR2 is YFSETQ.

DNA of the CDR3: TGTGCCAGCAGATATCAGGGCTATGGCTACACCTTC. Encoded protein: CASRYQGYGYTF. This chain uses TRBV6-1 with TRBJ1-2, with a weak D call TRBD1 (5 bases). The V gene's germline CDR1 is MNHNS and CDR2 SASEGT. The CDR3 covers 12 residues. Trimming stripped 6 bases from V and 4 bases from J, with 9 bases between.

About this clone: The junction departs from the called germline gene at one end, perhaps through a read error. Other DNA variants within this sample encode the same CDR3. The chain employs TRBV7-7 and TRBJ2-1, with D possibly matching TRBD2 (7 bases). The V gene's germline CDR1 is SSHAT and CDR2 FNYEAQ (reference sequence). The CDR3 totals 15 residues. This CDR3 is CASSLGGGRYNEQFF. The CDR3, as DNA: TGTGCTAGCAGCTTAGGGGGGGGGCGCTACAATGAGCAGTTCTTC.

This clone was found once. The V gene is TRBV7-9, the J gene TRBJ2-1; no definite D call. There are 14 residues in the CDR3. Per germline, CDR1 SEHNR and CDR2 FQNEAQ (reference sequence). The V end lost 6 bases, the J end lost 4 bases, and 13 bases lay between the germline ends. CDR3 nucleotide sequence: TGTGCCAGCAGGATGGTGGGCCAGTACAATGAGCAGTTCTTC. It specifies CASRMVGQYNEQFF.

J is TRBJ1-3 and V is TRBV15, with D uncertain. Germline CDR1 LNHNV, CDR2 YYDKDF (reference sequence). V gave up 8 bases and J gave up 0 bases, with 8 bases separating them. This CDR3 contains 13 residues. In nucleotides, the CDR3 is TGTGCCACCGGGAAGAGCTCTGGAAACACCATATATTTT. This sequence encodes CATGKSSGNTIYF. Drawing the rest from reference TRBV15 and TRBJ1-3, the complete variable domain is DAMVIQNPRYQVTQFGKPVTLSCSQTLNHNVMYWYQQKSSQAPKLLFHYYDKDFNNEADTPDNFQSRRPNTSFCFLDIRSPGLGDTAMYLCATGKSSGNTIYFGEGSWLTVV.

There are a few counts of this clone. This rearrangement joins TRBV5-1 to TRBJ1-1; weak D call: TRBD1 (6 bases). Germline V gene sequence: CDR1 SGHRS, CDR2 YFSETQ. With 8 bases removed from V and 1 base from J, the gap between germline ends came to 12 bases. The CDR3 has 13 amino acids. The CDR3 sequence is CASRGQSNTEAFF. In nucleotides, the CDR3 is TGCGCCAGTAGAGGACAGTCGAACACTGAAGCTTTCTTT.